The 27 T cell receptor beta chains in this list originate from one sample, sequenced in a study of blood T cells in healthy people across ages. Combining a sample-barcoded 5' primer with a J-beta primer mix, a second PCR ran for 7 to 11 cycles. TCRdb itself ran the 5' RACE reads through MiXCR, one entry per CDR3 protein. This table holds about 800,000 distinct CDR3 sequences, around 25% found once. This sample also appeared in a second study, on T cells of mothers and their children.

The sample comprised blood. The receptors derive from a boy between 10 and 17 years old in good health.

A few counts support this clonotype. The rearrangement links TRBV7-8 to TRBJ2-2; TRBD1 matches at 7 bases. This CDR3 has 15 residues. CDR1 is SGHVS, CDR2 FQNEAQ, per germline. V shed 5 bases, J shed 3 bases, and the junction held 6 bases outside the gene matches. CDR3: CASSPQGDHTGELFF. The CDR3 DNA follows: TGTGCCAGCAGCCCGCAGGGGGACCACACCGGGGAGCTGTTTTTT. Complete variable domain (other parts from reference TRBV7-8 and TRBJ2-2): GAGVSQSPRYKVAKRGQDVALRCDPISGHVSLFWYQQALGQGPEFLTYFQNEAQLDKSGLPSDRFFAERPEGSVSTLKIQRTQQEDSAVYLCASSPQGDHTGELFFGEGSRLTVL.

CDR3 residues: CASSLEIKGTGELFF. CDR3 nucleotide sequence: TGTGCCAGCAGCTTAGAGATAAAGGGCACCGGGGAGCTGTTTTTT. V and J are TRBV7-8 and TRBJ2-2; D unresolved. The CDR3 runs 15 residues. V lost 1 base and J lost 4, with 10 bases in between. Germline assignment: CDR1 SGHVS and CDR2 FQNEAQ.

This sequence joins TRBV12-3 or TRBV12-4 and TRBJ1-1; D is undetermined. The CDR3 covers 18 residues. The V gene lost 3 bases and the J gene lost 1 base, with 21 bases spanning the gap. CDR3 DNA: TGTGCCAGCAGTTTTGTGCGGGGTTTTTCTGGTACGAACACTGAAGCTTTCTTT. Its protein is CASSFVRGFSGTNTEAFF.

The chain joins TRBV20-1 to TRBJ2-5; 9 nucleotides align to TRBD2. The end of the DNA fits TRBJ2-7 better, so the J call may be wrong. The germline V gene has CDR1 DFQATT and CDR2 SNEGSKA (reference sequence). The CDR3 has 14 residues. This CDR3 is CSARRLAAPYEQYF. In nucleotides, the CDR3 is TGCAGTGCTAGGAGACTAGCGGCACCCTACGAGCAGTACTTC.

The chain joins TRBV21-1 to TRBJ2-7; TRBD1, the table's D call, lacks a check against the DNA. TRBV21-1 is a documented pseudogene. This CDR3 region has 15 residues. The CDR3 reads CASSKVRDRSYEQYF. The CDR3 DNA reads TGTGCCAGCAGCAAAGTCCGGGACAGGAGCTACGAGCAGTACTTC.

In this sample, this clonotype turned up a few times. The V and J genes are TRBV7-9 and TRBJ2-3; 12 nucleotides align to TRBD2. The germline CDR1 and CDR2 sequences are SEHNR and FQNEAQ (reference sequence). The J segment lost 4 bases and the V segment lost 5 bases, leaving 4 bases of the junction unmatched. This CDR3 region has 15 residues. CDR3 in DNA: TGTGCCAGCAGCCTTACTAGCGGGGGGCCAGATACGCAGTATTTT. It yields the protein CASSLTSGGPDTQYF.

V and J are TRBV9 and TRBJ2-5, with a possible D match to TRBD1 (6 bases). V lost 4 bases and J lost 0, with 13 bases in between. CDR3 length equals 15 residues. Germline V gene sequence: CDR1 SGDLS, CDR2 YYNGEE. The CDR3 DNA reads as TGTGCCAGCAGCCCCATCGGGACATACCAAGAGACCCAGTACTTC. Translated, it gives CASSPIGTYQETQYF.

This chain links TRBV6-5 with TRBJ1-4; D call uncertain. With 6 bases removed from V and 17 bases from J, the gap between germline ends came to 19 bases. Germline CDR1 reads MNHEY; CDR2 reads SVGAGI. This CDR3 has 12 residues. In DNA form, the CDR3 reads TGTGCCAGCAGCCAGTCGAGGAGGGATCTCTTTTTT. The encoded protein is CASSQSRRDLFF.

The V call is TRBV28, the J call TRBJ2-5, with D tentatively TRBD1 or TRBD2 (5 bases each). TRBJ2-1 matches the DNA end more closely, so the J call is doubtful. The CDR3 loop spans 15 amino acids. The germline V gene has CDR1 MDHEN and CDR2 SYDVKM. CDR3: CASSSEGTRPGEQFF. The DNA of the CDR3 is TGTGCCAGCAGTTCTGAAGGGACCAGACCCGGTGAGCAGTTCTTC.

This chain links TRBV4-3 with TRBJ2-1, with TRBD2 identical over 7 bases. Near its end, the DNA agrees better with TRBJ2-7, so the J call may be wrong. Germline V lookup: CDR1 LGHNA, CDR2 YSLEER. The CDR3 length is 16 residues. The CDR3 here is CASSQEARETSYEQYF. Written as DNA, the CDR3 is TGCGCCAGCAGCCAAGAGGCGCGGGAGACCTCCTACGAGCAGTACTTC.

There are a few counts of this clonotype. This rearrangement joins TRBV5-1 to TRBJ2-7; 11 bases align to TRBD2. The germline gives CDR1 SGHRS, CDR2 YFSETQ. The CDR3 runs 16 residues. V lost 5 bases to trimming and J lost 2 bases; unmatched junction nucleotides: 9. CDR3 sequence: CASRDKGLADTYEQYF. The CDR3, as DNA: TGCGCCAGCAGGGATAAGGGACTAGCGGACACCTACGAGCAGTACTTC.

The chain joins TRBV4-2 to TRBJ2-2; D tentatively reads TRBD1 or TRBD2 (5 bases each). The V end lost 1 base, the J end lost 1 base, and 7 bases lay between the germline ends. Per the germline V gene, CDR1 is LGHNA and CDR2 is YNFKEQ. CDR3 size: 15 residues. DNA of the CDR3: TGTGCCAGCAGCCAAGGGGGGATGAACACCGGGGAGCTGTTTTTT. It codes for CASSQGGMNTGELFF.

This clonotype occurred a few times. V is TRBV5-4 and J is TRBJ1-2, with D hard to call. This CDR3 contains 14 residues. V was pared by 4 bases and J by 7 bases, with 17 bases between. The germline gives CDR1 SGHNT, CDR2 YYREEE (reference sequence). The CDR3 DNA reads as TGTGCCAGCAGCCCTGATCTACTCCCGGCTGGCTACACCTTC. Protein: CASSPDLLPAGYTF. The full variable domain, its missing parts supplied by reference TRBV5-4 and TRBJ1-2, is ETGVTQSPTHLIKTRGQQVTLRCSSQSGHNTVSWYQQALGQGPQFIFQYYREEENGRGNFPPRFSGLQFPNYSSELNVNALELDDSALYLCASSPDLLPAGYTFGSGTRLTVV.

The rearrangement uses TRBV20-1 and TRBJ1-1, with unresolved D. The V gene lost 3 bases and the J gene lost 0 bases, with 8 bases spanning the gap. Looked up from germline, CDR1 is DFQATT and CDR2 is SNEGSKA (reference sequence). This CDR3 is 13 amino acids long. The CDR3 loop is CSARPDLNTEAFF. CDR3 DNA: TGCAGTGCTAGGCCCGACCTGAACACTGAAGCTTTCTTT.

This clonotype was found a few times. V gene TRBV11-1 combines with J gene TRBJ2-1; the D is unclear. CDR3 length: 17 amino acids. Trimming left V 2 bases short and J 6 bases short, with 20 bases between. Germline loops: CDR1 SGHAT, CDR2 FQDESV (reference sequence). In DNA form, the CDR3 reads TGTGCCAGCAGCTTAATGTCCGGGTGGGCCCCTGGCAATGAGCAGTTCTTC. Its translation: CASSLMSGWAPGNEQFF.

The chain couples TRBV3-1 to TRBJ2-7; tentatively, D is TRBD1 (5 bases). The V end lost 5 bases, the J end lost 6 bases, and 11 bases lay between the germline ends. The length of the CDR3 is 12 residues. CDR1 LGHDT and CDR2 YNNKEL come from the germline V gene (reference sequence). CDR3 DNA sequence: TGTGCCAGCAGCACCGGACATCTCGAGCAGTACTTC. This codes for CASSTGHLEQYF.

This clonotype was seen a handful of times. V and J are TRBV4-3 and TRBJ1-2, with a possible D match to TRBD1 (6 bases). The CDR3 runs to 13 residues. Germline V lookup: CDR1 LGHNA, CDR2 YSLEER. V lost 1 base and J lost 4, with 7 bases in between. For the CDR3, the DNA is TGCGCCAGCAGCCAAGGCAGGGGCTATGGCTACACCTTC. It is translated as CASSQGRGYGYTF.

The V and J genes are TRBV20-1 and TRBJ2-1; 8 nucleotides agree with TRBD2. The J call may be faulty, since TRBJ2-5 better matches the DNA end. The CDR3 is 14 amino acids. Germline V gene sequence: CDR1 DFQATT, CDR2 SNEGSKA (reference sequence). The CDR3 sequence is CSALPTSVEETQYF. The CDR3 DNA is TGCAGTGCCCTTCCGACTAGCGTAGAAGAGACCCAGTACTTC.

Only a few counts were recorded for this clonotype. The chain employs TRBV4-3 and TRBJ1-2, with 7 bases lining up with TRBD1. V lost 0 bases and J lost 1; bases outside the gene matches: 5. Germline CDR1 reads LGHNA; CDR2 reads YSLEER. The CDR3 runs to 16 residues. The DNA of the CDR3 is TGCGCCAGCAGCCAAGATGCCGGGACAGTTAACTATGGCTACACCTTC. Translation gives CASSQDAGTVNYGYTF.

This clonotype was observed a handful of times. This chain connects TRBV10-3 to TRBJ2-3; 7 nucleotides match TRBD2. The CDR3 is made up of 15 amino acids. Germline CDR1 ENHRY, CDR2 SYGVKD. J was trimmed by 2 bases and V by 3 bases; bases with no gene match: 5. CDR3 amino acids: CAISDRTRATDTQYF. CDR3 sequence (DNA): TGTGCCATCAGTGATAGGACTAGAGCCACAGATACGCAGTATTTT.

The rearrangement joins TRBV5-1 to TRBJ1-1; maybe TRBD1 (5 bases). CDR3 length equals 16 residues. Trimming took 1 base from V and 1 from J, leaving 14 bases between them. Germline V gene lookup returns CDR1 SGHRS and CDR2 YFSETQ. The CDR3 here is CASSLFRENGNTEAFF. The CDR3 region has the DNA TGCGCCAGCAGCTTGTTCAGGGAGAATGGGAACACTGAAGCTTTCTTT.

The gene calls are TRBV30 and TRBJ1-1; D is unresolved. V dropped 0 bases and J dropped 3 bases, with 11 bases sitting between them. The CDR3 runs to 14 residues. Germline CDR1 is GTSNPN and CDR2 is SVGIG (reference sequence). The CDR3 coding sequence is TGTGCCTGGAGTGTAAGGACGCGGGACACTGAAGCTTTCTTT. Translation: CAWSVRTRDTEAFF.

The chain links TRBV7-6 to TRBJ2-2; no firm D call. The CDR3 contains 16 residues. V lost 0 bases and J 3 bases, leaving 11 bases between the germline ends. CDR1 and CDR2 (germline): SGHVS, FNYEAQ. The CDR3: CASSLAAAIDTGELFF. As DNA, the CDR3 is TGTGCCAGCAGCTTAGCGGCAGCGATTGACACCGGGGAGCTGTTTTTT.

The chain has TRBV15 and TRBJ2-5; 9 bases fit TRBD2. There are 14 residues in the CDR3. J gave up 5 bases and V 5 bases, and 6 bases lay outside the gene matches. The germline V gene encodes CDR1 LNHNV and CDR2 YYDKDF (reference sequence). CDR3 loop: CATSPEAGGETQYF. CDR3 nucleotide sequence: TGTGCCACCAGCCCCGAAGCGGGGGGTGAGACCCAGTACTTC.

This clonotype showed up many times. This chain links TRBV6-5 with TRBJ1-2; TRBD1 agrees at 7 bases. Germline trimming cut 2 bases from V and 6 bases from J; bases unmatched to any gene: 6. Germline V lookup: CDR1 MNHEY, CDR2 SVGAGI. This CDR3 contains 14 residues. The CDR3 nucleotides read TGTGCCAGCAGTTACGAACAGGGGCTAGATGGCTACACCTTC. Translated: CASSYEQGLDGYTF.

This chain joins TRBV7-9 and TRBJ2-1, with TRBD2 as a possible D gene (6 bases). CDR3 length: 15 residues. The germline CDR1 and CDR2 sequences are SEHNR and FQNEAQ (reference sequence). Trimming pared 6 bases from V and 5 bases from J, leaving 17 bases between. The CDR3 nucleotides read TGTGCCAGCAGAAGGGTCGGGGAGGTAGACAATGAGCAGTTCTTC. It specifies CASRRVGEVDNEQFF. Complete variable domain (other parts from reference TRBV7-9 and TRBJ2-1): DTGVSQNPRHKITKRGQNVTFRCDPISEHNRLYWYRQTLGQGPEFLTYFQNEAQLEKSRLLSDRFSAERPKGSFSTLEIQRTEQGDSAMYLCASRRVGEVDNEQFFGPGTRLTVL.

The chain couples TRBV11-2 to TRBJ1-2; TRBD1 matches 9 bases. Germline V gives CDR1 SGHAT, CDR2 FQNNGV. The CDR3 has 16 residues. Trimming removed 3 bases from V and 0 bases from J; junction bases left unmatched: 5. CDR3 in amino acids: CASSFFGTGPNYGYTF. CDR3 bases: TGTGCCAGCAGCTTTTTCGGGACAGGGCCTAACTATGGCTACACCTTC.